These 4 T cell receptor beta chains originate from one sample sequenced in a study of T-cell memory formation after mild COVID-19. TCRdb redid the calling of the 5' RACE reads with MiXCR, one entry per CDR3 protein. The data hold 180,000 or so distinct CDR3 sequences, with approximately 10% observed a single time. Sequencing was performed on PBMCs or a T cell subset sorted from them (not recorded which). Every receptor here comes from a man younger than 35 who had mild COVID-19 (a few samples of this study predate the infection). Cell type and time point are not known.

The chain joins TRBV18 to TRBJ1-3, with unresolved D. Germline V gives CDR1 KGHSH, CDR2 LQKENI. Trimming took 0 bases from V and 3 from J, leaving 3 bases between them. The CDR3 consists of 13 residues. The CDR3 loop is CASSPPHGNTIYF. CDR3 sequence (DNA): TGTGCCAGCTCACCACCTCATGGAAACACCATATATTTT.

The chain joins TRBV6-2 or TRBV6-3 to TRBJ2-1, with 8 bases that match TRBD2. V shed 5 bases and J 15 bases; nucleotides not matched to a gene: 6. CDR3 length equals 11 residues. Germline assignment: CDR1 MNHEY and CDR2 SVGEGT. The CDR3 nucleotides are TGTGCCAGCAGTCGAGCGGGGGCGGCGTTCTTC. It encodes CASSRAGAAFF.

This clonotype was seen a handful of times. The J gene is TRBJ2-1, the V gene TRBV24-1; possibly TRBD1 for D (5 bases). The CDR3 loop spans 12 amino acids. Per germline, CDR1 KGHDR and CDR2 SFDVKD. With 12 bases removed from V and 2 bases from J, the gap between germline ends came to 10 bases. The CDR3 DNA follows: TGTGCCTCGCAGGGTGCCTACAATGAGCAGTTCTTC. Encoded protein: CASQGAYNEQFF.

This clonotype showed up many times. V and J are TRBV7-2 and TRBJ1-1, with D perhaps TRBD1 (5 bases). The germline V and J ends were trimmed by 3 bases and 5 bases, with 10 bases remaining between them. CDR1 is SGHTA, CDR2 FQGNSA, per germline. The CDR3 loop spans 13 amino acids. CDR3 residues: CASSLWEGTEAFF. The DNA for the CDR3 is TGTGCCAGCAGCTTGTGGGAGGGGACTGAAGCTTTCTTT.